These 17 T cell receptor beta chains were all obtained from the same sample, sequenced in a study of OX40 agonist ivuxolimab in advanced cancers. The receptor library was made with the immunoSEQ multiplex PCR assay. Entries here come from immuneACCESS through TCRdb and include only in-frame sequences with V and J called. Some clones fail to appear in such tables; in the studies checked, an unresolved V gene covers under half of the shortfall, and the cause of the remainder is unknown. For this sample there are 35,000 to 55,000 clones; around 90% appear just once. The ten largest make up 11% to 15% of the sample. Sequenced here: CD4+ or CD8+ T cells sorted from blood, sampled in a trial of the OX40 agonist ivuxolimab. These receptors came from an adult with an advanced solid tumor such as melanoma, head and neck, liver or kidney cancer.

V gene TRBV6-4 combines with J gene TRBJ2-3, with 7 bases identical to TRBD2. Germline V gene data show CDR1 as MRHNA and CDR2 as SNTAGT. V was pared by 0 bases and J by 0 bases, with 3 bases of the junction left unmatched. This CDR3 is 16 amino acids long. CDR3 sequence (DNA): TGTGCCAGCAGTGACTCGGGTAGCGGGAGCACAGATACGCAGTATTTT. Its protein is CASSDSGSGSTDTQYF.

This chain uses TRBV5-6 with TRBJ1-2; D remains ambiguous. The germline V gene has CDR1 SGHDT and CDR2 YYEEEE. With 0 bases removed from V and 5 bases from J, the gap between germline ends came to 11 bases. This CDR3 contains 14 residues. The CDR3 loop is CASSLVVFKYGYTF. DNA for the CDR3: TGTGCCAGCAGCTTGGTGGTTTTCAAGTATGGCTACACCTTC. Combining the CDR3 with reference TRBV5-6 and TRBJ1-2 gives the whole variable domain DAGVTQSPTHLIKTRGQQVTLRCSPKSGHDTVSWYQQALGQGPQFIFQYYEEEERQRGNFPDRFSGHQFPNYSSELNVNALLLGDSALYLCASSLVVFKYGYTFGSGTRLTVV.

This clone came up once. The CDR3 loop reads CASSQEGTGGPSEQYF. The CDR3, as DNA: TGCGCCAGCAGCCAAGAAGGAACGGGAGGGCCTAGCGAGCAGTACTTC. The J gene is TRBJ2-7, the V gene TRBV4-1, with 8 bases lining up with TRBD2. Germline trimming cut 0 bases from V and 6 bases from J; bases unmatched to any gene: 10. The CDR3 sequence is 16 residues long. The V gene's germline CDR1 is MGHRA and CDR2 YSYEKL.

This chain uses TRBV29-1 with TRBJ2-2, with TRBD1 matching 8 bases. Looked up from germline, CDR1 is SQVTM and CDR2 is ANQGSEA. Trimming took 6 bases from V and 1 from J; bases not matched to a gene: 7. This CDR3 has 15 residues. The CDR3 is CSVWLGQGNTGELFF. CDR3 DNA sequence: TGCAGCGTCTGGCTCGGACAGGGGAACACCGGGGAGCTGTTTTTT.

V gene TRBV6-4 combines with J gene TRBJ1-6; D remains unclear. CDR3 length equals 13 residues. Per the germline V gene, CDR1 is MRHNA and CDR2 is SNTAGT. V lost 0 bases, J lost 7 bases, and 4 bases lay in between. As DNA, the CDR3 is TGTGCCAGCAGTGACTCGGAAAATTCACCCCTCCACTTT. Its translation is CASSDSENSPLHF.

V and J are TRBV28 and TRBJ2-2; 7 positions agree with TRBD1. The CDR3 runs to 15 residues. Germline CDR1 and CDR2: MDHEN and SYDVKM. V shed 6 bases, J shed 3 bases, and the junction held 7 bases outside the gene matches. For the CDR3, the DNA is TGTGCCAGCAGAAAAGGGGGCGCCGACACCGGGGAGCTGTTTTTT. It yields the protein CASRKGGADTGELFF.

The chain carries TRBV6-1 and TRBJ2-5, with no clear D. The germline V gene encodes CDR1 MNHNS and CDR2 SASEGT. This CDR3 is 14 amino acids long. Trimming removed 6 bases from V and 1 base from J, with 12 bases in between. The CDR3 DNA reads as TGTGCCAGCAGCGAACCGGGTCTCCAAGAGACCCAGTACTTC. Translation: CASSEPGLQETQYF.

This rearrangement joins TRBV9 to TRBJ2-7, with 8 nucleotides matching TRBD1. Germline lookup yields CDR1 SGDLS and CDR2 YYNGEE. The V gene end was trimmed by 3 bases and the J gene end by 4 bases; junction bases not matched to a gene: 3. The CDR3 loop spans 13 amino acids. The CDR3 nucleotides are TGTGCCAGCAGCGGCCAGGGGGCGTACGAGCAGTACTTC. Encoded protein: CASSGQGAYEQYF.

This chain connects TRBV28 to TRBJ1-5, with 7 bases that match TRBD1. This CDR3 comprises 16 residues. CDR1 is MDHEN, CDR2 SYDVKM, per germline. Trimming removed 3 bases from V and 3 bases from J; junction bases left unmatched: 8. DNA of the CDR3: TGTGCCAGCAGTTTGAGGATCGACAGGGTCAATCAGCCCCAGCATTTT. Its protein product is CASSLRIDRVNQPQHF.

V gene TRBV6-5 combines with J gene TRBJ1-2; D possibly corresponds to TRBD1 (5 bases). CDR1 is MNHEY, CDR2 SVGAGI, per germline. The CDR3 consists of 14 residues. The V end lost 6 bases, the J end lost 7 bases, and 18 bases lay between the germline ends. CDR3 protein: CASSPWEGLSGYTF. CDR3 DNA sequence: TGTGCCAGCAGCCCCTGGGAGGGGCTTAGTGGCTACACCTTC.

The CDR3 nucleotides are TGTGCCAGCAGCTACAGAGGACTAGAGGGTTTCAATGAGCAGTTCTTC. Translated: CASSYRGLEGFNEQFF. The rearrangement joins TRBV21-1 to TRBJ2-1; the table assigns TRBD2, which was not confirmed against the DNA. TRBV21-1 is given as a pseudogene. This CDR3 has 16 residues.

The V and J genes are TRBV7-8 and TRBJ1-1; 7 nucleotides agree with TRBD1. In germline, CDR1 is SGHVS, CDR2 FQNEAQ. With V trimmed by 2 bases and J by 4 bases, 7 bases remained unmatched. This CDR3 contains 15 residues. The CDR3 DNA sequence: TGTGCCAGCAGCTTATTTGGACAGGCGAGCACTGAAGCTTTCTTT. Translating it yields CASSLFGQASTEAFF.

J is TRBJ1-5 and V is TRBV28, with D possibly TRBD1 on 5 matching bases. CDR1 MDHEN and CDR2 SYDVKM come from the germline V gene. Trimming took off 2 bases at V and 3 bases at J, with 11 bases between the two ends. The CDR3 totals 15 residues. The CDR3 region is CASSLGAGFNQPQHF. The CDR3 DNA reads TGTGCCAGCAGTTTAGGGGCAGGCTTCAATCAGCCCCAGCATTTT.

The sample holds a few counts of this clone. V is TRBV6-1 and J is TRBJ2-7, with TRBD2 identical over 7 bases. V was clipped by 2 bases and J by 6 bases; unmatched bases: 10. Germline CDR1 is MNHNS and CDR2 is SASEGT. The CDR3 length is 15 residues. CDR3 sequence reads: CASSEWAGVSAEQYF. The CDR3 DNA sequence: TGTGCCAGCAGTGAATGGGCGGGAGTCTCGGCCGAGCAGTACTTC.

The chain is built from TRBV7-6 and TRBJ1-4, with D unclear. The V end lost 2 bases, the J end lost 1 base, and 5 bases lay between the germline ends. The CDR3 has 14 residues. Germline values: CDR1 SGHVS, CDR2 FNYEAQ. CDR3 residues: CASSLQLTNEKLFF. The DNA for the CDR3 is TGTGCCAGCAGCTTACAGTTAACTAATGAAAAACTGTTTTTT.

CDR3 bases: TGTGCCAGCAGTCACAGGGTCCCTGAGCCGGGACTAGCGTACGAGCAGTACTTC. Its protein is CASSHRVPEPGLAYEQYF. The V gene is TRBV14, the J gene TRBJ2-7; 10 nucleotides match TRBD2. Germline V gene sequence: CDR1 SGHDN, CDR2 FVKESK. Trimming took 6 bases from V and 4 from J; bases not matched to a gene: 18. This CDR3 contains 18 residues.

This chain links TRBV18 with TRBJ1-3; perhaps TRBD1 as D (5 bases). V shed 4 bases and J shed 4 bases, with 26 bases lying between them. CDR1 and CDR2 (germline): KGHSH, LQKENI. The length of the CDR3 is 19 residues. This CDR3 reads CASSLTLPGPQNSGNTIYF. CDR3 DNA sequence: TGTGCCAGCTCACTTACACTGCCGGGGCCGCAAAACTCCGGAAACACCATATATTTT.